This TCR beta chain was profiled in a study of control samples from healthy donors and cancer patients (dated by TCRdb to about 2020). Library construction relied on the immunoSEQ multiplex PCR assay. Sourced from immuneACCESS, this table was stored by TCRdb with only in-frame sequences that have V and J called. A share of the clones is absent; for the studies checked, an unresolved V gene accounts for under half, and the remainder has no known explanation. This sample holds 100,000 to 150,000 clones; 80% to 95% were observed only once. The ten biggest clones cover roughly 6% of the sample. About this clone itself: The specificity of this receptor is unknown. Base quality data are lacking; no much larger clone is found one base away.

From its cysteine to its phenylalanine, the CDR3 spans 14 amino acids. Of the read, only the CDR3 DNA is kept; its 42 bases are in frame from base 1. From the germline V gene (reference sequence), CDR1 is SEHNR and CDR2 is FQNEAQ. Here V drops 5 bases and J drops 4 bases, and the junction holds 4 bases not matched to any gene. The sequenced sample was blood. This chain joins TRBV7-9 to TRBJ1-1; 10 middle bases align to TRBD1. This TCR was recovered from a man younger than 35 in good health. The CDR3 here reads CASSTGQGPTEAFF. The DNA is as follows: TGTGCCAGCAGCACGGGACAGGGGCCCACTGAAGCTTTCTTT.